This T cell receptor (beta chain) was identified in a study of blood T cell repertoires in COVID-19. As for the study in general: Samples taken during acute and convalescent COVID-19 were collected in the United States, Italy and Spain. In each case, the material was cDNA or gDNA derived from T cells, B-cell-depleted T cells, or PBMCs.

Authors' methods: How many nucleated cells were present was estimated from reference gene primer amplification. Method: immunoSEQ multiplex PCR; TCRdb's copy keeps in-frame clones and lacks some. The V and J calls and clone size come from that table; D and trimming were worked out from the DNA. The data show about 160,000 clones, less than 90% seen once. In assigning cohorts, the study relied on participant-reported clinical history. This receptor was obtained from a woman between 45 and 60 years old who had recovered from COVID-19. The material sequenced was PBMCs or T cells enriched from blood (not recorded which).

This chain's CDR3 is CASSASGSSYNEQFF. CDR3 DNA sequence: TGTGCCAGCAGCGCTAGCGGGAGCTCCTACAATGAGCAGTTCTTC. The chain is built from TRBV9 and TRBJ2-1, with 10 nucleotides matching TRBD2. Trimming removed 3 bases from V and 0 bases from J; junction bases left unmatched: 0. This CDR3 region has 15 residues. Per germline, CDR1 SGDLS and CDR2 YYNGEE.